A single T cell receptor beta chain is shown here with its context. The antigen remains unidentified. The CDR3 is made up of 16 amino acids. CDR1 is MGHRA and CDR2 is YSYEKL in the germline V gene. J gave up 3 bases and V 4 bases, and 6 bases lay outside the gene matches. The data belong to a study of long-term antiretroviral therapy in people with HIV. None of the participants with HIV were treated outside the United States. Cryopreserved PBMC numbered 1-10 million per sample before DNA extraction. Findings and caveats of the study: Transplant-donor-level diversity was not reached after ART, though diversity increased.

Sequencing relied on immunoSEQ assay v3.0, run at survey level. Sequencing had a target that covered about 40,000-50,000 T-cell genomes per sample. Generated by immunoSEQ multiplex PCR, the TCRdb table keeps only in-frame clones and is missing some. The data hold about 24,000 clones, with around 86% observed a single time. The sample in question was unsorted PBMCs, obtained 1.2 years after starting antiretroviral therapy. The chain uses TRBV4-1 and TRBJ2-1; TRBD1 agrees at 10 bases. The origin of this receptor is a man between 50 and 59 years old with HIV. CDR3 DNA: TGCGCCAGCAGCCCTCCGGGACAGGGGTTCTACAATGAGCAGTTCTTC. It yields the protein CASSPPGQGFYNEQFF.